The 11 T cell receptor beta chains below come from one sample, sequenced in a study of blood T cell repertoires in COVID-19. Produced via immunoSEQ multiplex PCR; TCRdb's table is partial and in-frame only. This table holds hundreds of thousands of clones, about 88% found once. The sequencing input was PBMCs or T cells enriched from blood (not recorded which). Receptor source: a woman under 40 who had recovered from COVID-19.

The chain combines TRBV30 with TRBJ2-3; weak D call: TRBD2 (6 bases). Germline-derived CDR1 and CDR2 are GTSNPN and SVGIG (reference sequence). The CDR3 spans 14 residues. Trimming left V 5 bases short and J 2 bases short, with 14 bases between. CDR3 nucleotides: TGTGCCTGGGAGTGGGCGGGATACACAGATACGCAGTATTTT. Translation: CAWEWAGYTDTQYF.

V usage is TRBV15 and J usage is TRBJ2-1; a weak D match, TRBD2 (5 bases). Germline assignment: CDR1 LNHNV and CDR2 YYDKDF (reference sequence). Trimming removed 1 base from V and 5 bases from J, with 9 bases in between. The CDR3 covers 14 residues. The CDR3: CATSRVRGNNEQFF. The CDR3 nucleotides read TGTGCCACCAGCAGAGTCCGGGGAAACAATGAGCAGTTCTTC.

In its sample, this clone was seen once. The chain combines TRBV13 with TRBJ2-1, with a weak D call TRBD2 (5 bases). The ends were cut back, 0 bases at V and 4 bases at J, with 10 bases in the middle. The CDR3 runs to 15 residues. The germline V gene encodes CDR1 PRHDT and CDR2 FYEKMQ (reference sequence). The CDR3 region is CASSLGTTIYNEQFF. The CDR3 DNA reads TGTGCCAGCAGCTTAGGGACTACTATATACAATGAGCAGTTCTTC.

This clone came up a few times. In DNA, the CDR3 is TGTGCCAGCAGCCAAATATTAACCACAGGGTATAGCTATGGCTACACCTTC. Translation: CASSQILTTGYSYGYTF. The chain uses TRBV3-1 (or the pseudogene TRBV3-2) and TRBJ1-2, with D perhaps matching TRBD1 (6 bases). The V end lost 2 bases, the J end lost 4 bases, and 20 bases lay between the germline ends. Germline V lookup: CDR1 LGHDT, CDR2 YNNKEL (reference sequence). The CDR3 totals 17 residues.

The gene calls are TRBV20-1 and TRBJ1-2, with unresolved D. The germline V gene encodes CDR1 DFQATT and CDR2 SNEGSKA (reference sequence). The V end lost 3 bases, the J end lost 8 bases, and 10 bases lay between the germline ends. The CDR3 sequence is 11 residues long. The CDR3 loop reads CSASDGEGYTF. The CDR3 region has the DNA TGCAGTGCTAGCGATGGAGAGGGCTACACCTTC.

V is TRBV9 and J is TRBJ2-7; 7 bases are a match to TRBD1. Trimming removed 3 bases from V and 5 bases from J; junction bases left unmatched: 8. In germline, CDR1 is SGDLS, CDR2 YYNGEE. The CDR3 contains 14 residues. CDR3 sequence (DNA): TGTGCCAGCAGCGAGGACAGGAGGACGGACGAGCAGTACTTC. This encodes CASSEDRRTDEQYF.

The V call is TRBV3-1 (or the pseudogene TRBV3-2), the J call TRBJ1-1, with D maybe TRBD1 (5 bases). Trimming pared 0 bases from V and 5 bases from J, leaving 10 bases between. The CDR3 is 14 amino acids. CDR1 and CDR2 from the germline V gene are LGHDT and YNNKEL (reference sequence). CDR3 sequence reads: CASSQDREVTEAFF. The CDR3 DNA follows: TGTGCCAGCAGCCAAGACAGGGAGGTTACTGAAGCTTTCTTT.

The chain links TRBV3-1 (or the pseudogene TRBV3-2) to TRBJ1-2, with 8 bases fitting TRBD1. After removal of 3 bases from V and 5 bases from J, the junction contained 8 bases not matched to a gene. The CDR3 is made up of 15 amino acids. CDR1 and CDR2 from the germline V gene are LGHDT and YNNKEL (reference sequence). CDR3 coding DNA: TGTGCCAGCAGCCAGGGGGTGGACAGGGATTATGGCTACACCTTC. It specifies CASSQGVDRDYGYTF.

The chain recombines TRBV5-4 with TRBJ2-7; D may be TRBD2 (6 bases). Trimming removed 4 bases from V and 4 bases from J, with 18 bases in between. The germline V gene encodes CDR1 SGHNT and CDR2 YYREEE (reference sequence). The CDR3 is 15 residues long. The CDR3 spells CASSPNGGLSYEQYF. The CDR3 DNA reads TGTGCCAGCAGCCCCAACGGGGGACTCTCATACGAGCAGTACTTC.

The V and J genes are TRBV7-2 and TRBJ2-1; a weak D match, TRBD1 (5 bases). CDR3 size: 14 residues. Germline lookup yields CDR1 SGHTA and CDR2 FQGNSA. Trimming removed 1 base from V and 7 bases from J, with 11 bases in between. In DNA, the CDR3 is TGTGCCAGCAGCTTAGTTCTGGGGCGGAATGAGCAGTTCTTC. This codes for CASSLVLGRNEQFF.

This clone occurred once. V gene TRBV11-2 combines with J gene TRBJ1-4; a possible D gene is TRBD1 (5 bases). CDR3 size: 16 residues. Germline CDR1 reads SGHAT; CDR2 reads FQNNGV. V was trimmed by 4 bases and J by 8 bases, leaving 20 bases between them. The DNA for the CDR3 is TGTGCCAGCAGCTCCCCCCAGGGCAGGGTGGGCGAAAAACTGTTTTTT. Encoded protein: CASSSPQGRVGEKLFF.